These T cell receptor beta chains were read from a single sample in a study of beta chain features in type 1 diabetes. Measured with immunoSEQ multiplex PCR; TCRdb has only the in-frame clones, and not every one. The sample yields under 300,000 clones, approximately 13% seen once. The sample consisted of naive CD4+ T cells from blood. The receptors originated from a man aged 30 to 39 with type 1 diabetes. Both conserved end residues are part of each CDR3. D genes are given only for firm matches. Only some rows state a clone size, as once, few, many or a class for expanded clones.

CDR3 length | J gene | clone size | V gene | D gene | CDR3 DNA | CDR3 protein
13 | TRBJ2-7 | - | TRBV7-6 | - | TGTGCCAGCAGCTTAGACAGGACCTACGAGCAGTACTTC | CASSLDRTYEQYF
14 | TRBJ1-2 | few | TRBV29-1 | - | TGCAGCGTTGGCCTCGGTACAGGGAACTATGGCTACACCTTC | CSVGLGTGNYGYTF
16 | TRBJ2-6 | - | TRBV5-1 | TRBD2 | TGCGCCAGCAGCCTCGGGGGGAGCTCTGGGGCCAACGTCCTGACTTTC | CASSLGGSSGANVLTF
16 | TRBJ2-1 | - | TRBV9 | - | TGTGCCAGCAGCGTAGAGGAGGTGACTCGGGGGAATGAGCAGTTCTTC | CASSVEEVTRGNEQFF
13 | TRBJ2-3 | - | TRBV19 | - | TGTGCCAGTAGTATTGAGCGCAAAGATACGCAGTATTTT | CASSIERKDTQYF
16 | TRBJ2-5 | - | TRBV5-1 | TRBD2 | TGCGCCAGCAGCATACTAGCGGGAGCGGCCCAAGAGACCCAGTACTTC | CASSILAGAAQETQYF
15 | TRBJ2-5 | - | TRBV6-1 | TRBD1 | TGTGCCAGCAGCTTCGGACTGACAGGGAAGGAGACCCAGTACTTC | CASSFGLTGKETQYF
13 | TRBJ2-7 | - | TRBV5-1 | - | TGCGCCAGCAGCTTGAGGCAGGGGTACGAGCAGTACTTC | CASSLRQGYEQYF
15 | TRBJ1-1 | - | TRBV7-2 | - | TGTGCCAGCAGCTTTTATCCCGGATTAGCGGGCGAAGCTTTCTTT | CASSFYPGLAGEAFF
15 | TRBJ1-5 | few | TRBV6-6 | - | TGTGCCAGCAGTTACTTAGGGGCGCGTGATGAGCCCCAGCATTTT | CASSYLGARDEPQHF
14 | TRBJ1-2 | - | TRBV19 | - | TGTGCCAGTAGTTCTACAGGGCGGAGATATGGCTACACCTTC | CASSSTGRRYGYTF
13 | TRBJ1-5 | - | TRBV6-5 | TRBD1 | TGTGCCAGCAGCTCTGGACAGGATCAGCCCCAGCATTTT | CASSSGQDQPQHF
14 | TRBJ2-7 | - | TRBV10-3 | - | TGTGCCATCGGTCCGCGGGACAGCACCTACGAGCAGTACTTC | CAIGPRDSTYEQYF
15 | TRBJ1-1 | - | TRBV7-9 | TRBD1 | TGTGCCAGCAGCTCGCCGGGACAGATGAACACTGAAGCTTTCTTT | CASSSPGQMNTEAFF
17 | TRBJ2-3 | - | TRBV14 | TRBD1 | TGTGCCAGCAGCCAAGGAAGGACAGGGACAATCGCAGATACGCAGTATTTT | CASSQGRTGTIADTQYF
15 | TRBJ1-4 | - | TRBV7-9 | TRBD1 | TGTGCCAGCAGCTCGGCGACAGGGGGGGCCGAAAAACTGTTTTTT | CASSSATGGAEKLFF
16 | TRBJ2-7 | few | TRBV4-1 | - | TGCGCCAGCAGCCCCCGTGAGGCAGGGGACTCCTACGAGCAGTACTTC | CASSPREAGDSYEQYF
14 | TRBJ2-5 | few | TRBV2 | TRBD2 | TGTGCCAGTCGGACTAGCGGAGACCAAGAGACCCAGTACTTC | CASRTSGDQETQYF
13 | TRBJ2-5 | - | TRBV18 | TRBD1 | TGTGCCAGCTCAGCAGGACAGGAAGAGACCCAGTACTTC | CASSAGQEETQYF
12 | TRBJ2-7 | few | TRBV9 | TRBD1 | TGTGCCAGCAGCCCGGACAGGGCACCGCAGTACTTC | CASSPDRAPQYF
14 | TRBJ2-1 | few | TRBV6-6 | TRBD2 | TGTGCCAGCATAGGGGCTAGCGGAACTAATGAGCAGTTCTTC | CASIGASGTNEQFF
11 | TRBJ2-7 | few | TRBV2 | - | TGTGCCAGCAGAAGCGGCTACGAGCAGTACTTC | CASRSGYEQYF
15 | TRBJ2-1 | - | TRBV5-1 | TRBD2 | TGCGCCAGCAGCTTGGTAGCGGGCAACAACAATGAGCAGTTCTTC | CASSLVAGNNNEQFF
16 | TRBJ2-3 | once | TRBV4-1 | TRBD1 | TGCGCCAGCAGCCACTACAGGGGCCCGACAGTCAAGGAGCAGTATTTT | CASSHYRGPTVKEQYF
15 | TRBJ1-1 | few | TRBV30 | TRBD1 | TGTGCCTGGAGTCGGACAGGGGCCCTGAACACTGAAGCTTTCTTT | CAWSRTGALNTEAFF
15 | TRBJ2-1 | few | TRBV7-9 | TRBD2 | TGTGCCACGGGACTAGCGGAGAGGTCCTACAATGAGCAGTTCTTC | CATGLAERSYNEQFF
14 | TRBJ1-3 | - | TRBV11-2 | - | TGTGCCAGCAGGCAGGACATCGCTGGAAACACCATATATTTT | CASRQDIAGNTIYF
14 | TRBJ1-2 | - | TRBV5-1 | - | TGCGCCAGCAGCTTCGGGGACAAGAACTATGGCTACACCTTC | CASSFGDKNYGYTF
11 | TRBJ1-2 | - | TRBV30 | - | TGTGCCTGGAGTCTCGGTCCTGGCTACACCTTC | CAWSLGPGYTF
12 | TRBJ1-6 | few | TRBV7-9 | - | TGTGCCAGCAGCTTAGGCTGGAGTCCCCTCCACTTT | CASSLGWSPLHF
19 | TRBJ2-3 | few | TRBV4-1 | TRBD2 | TGCGCCAGCAGCCAGCTTGCCCTAGCGGGGTTTGCTAGCACAGATACGCAGTATTTT | CASSQLALAGFASTDTQYF
14 | TRBJ2-5 | - | TRBV5-6 | - | TGTGCCAGCAGCTCGGGGGGCCGGGAAGAGACCCAGTACTTC | CASSSGGREETQYF
11 | TRBJ2-1 | - | TRBV6-5 | - | TGTGCCAGCCAGACAGAAAATGAGCAGTTCTTC | CASQTENEQFF
15 | TRBJ2-1 | - | TRBV19 | TRBD2 | TGTGCCAGTGGACTAGCGGGAGGTCTGTACAATGAGCAGTTCTTC | CASGLAGGLYNEQFF
15 | TRBJ2-1 | few | TRBV19 | TRBD2 | TGTGCCAGTACCGGGGCCAGCGGGGGGGCCGCTGAGCAGTTCTTC | CASTGASGGAAEQFF